The present T cell receptor beta chain was sequenced within a study of T cell repertoires in cytomegalovirus infection. Study overall: Public signatures in TCR beta pointed to CMV infection and matching HLA type.

This clonotype was recorded many times. Its specificity is unknown. The germline V and J ends were trimmed by 5 bases and 6 bases, with 12 bases remaining between them. Germline-derived CDR1 and CDR2 are SGHTA and FQGNSA. The CDR3 is 13 residues long. Each CDR3 protein is one row after TCRdb ran MiXCR on the reads. Of fewer than 550,000 distinct CDR3 sequences in the sample, 26% were seen once. Study results and limitations: CMV carriers with the relevant HLA were identified by cumulative public TCR beta family frequency. Predominance within the ex vivo response was attributable to HLA-C-restricted CMV-specific TCR beta clonotypes.

The source material was PBMCs. This TCR was recovered from a human donor in good health (CMV status not recorded). Some clones in this sample may be carry-over from other donors' samples. V gene TRBV7-2 combines with J gene TRBJ2-3, with TRBD2 as a possible D gene (6 bases). The CDR3 DNA follows: TGTGCCAGCAGCCGGACTAACACTGATACGCAGTATTTT. The encoded protein is CASSRTNTDTQYF.